These 23 T cell receptor beta chains came from one sample sequenced in a study of OX40 agonist ivuxolimab in advanced cancers. The assay was immunoSEQ multiplex PCR, and TCRdb's table has in-frame clones only and misses some. Of tens of thousands of clones listed, around 82% are singletons. The material sequenced was CD4+ or CD8+ T cells sorted from blood, taken in a trial of the OX40 agonist ivuxolimab. The origin of the receptors is an adult with an advanced solid tumor such as melanoma, head and neck, liver or kidney cancer.

J is TRBJ1-5 and V is TRBV2; 12 bases align to TRBD1. V lost 6 bases, J lost 6 bases, and 9 bases stayed unmatched. Germline loops: CDR1 SNHLY, CDR2 FYNNEI. The CDR3 consists of 16 residues. The chain's CDR3 is CASSLTGTGGSQPQHF. CDR3 nucleotides: TGTGCCAGCAGCTTAACGGGGACAGGGGGCAGTCAGCCCCAGCATTTT.

CDR3 region: CASSLELVDTQYF. Written as DNA, the CDR3 is TGTGCCAGCAGCTTAGAGTTGGTAGATACGCAGTATTTT. The rearrangement uses TRBV7-6 and TRBJ2-3; D gene uncertain. The germline CDR1 and CDR2 sequences are SGHVS and FNYEAQ. Deletions cut 1 base from V and 5 bases from J, with 7 bases between. The CDR3 runs 13 residues.

In its sample, this clone was seen once. The chain is built from TRBV13 and TRBJ2-7; 13 nucleotides match TRBD2. The CDR3 runs 16 residues. Germline loops: CDR1 PRHDT, CDR2 FYEKMQ (reference sequence). Losses at the gene ends were 5 bases for V and 2 bases for J; bases not matched to a gene: 6. CDR3 in amino acids: CASSLGLAGVAYEQYF. In nucleotides, the CDR3 is TGTGCCAGCAGCCTTGGACTAGCGGGAGTAGCCTACGAGCAGTACTTC. The entire variable domain, with the rest obtained from reference TRBV13 and TRBJ2-7, is as follows: AAGVIQSPRHLIKEKRETATLKCYPIPRHDTVYWYQQGPGQDPQFLISFYEKMQSDKGSIPDRFSAQQFSDYHSELNMSSLELGDSALYFCASSLGLAGVAYEQYFGPGTRLTVT.

This clone was seen a single time. This chain joins TRBV27 and TRBJ1-1, with TRBD1 identical over 7 bases. The CDR3 is made up of 15 amino acids. CDR1 and CDR2 (germline): MNHEY, SMNVEV (reference sequence). Trimming took 1 base from V and 4 from J; bases not matched to a gene: 6. CDR3 nucleotide sequence: TGTGCCAGCAGTTTATACAGGGGATCCGGCACTGAAGCTTTCTTT. Amino acids: CASSLYRGSGTEAFF.

The chain employs TRBV19 and TRBJ1-1; the D gene is possibly TRBD1 (5 bases). The germline V gene encodes CDR1 LNHDA and CDR2 SQIVND (reference sequence). The ends were cut back, 9 bases at V and 4 bases at J, with 12 bases in the middle. CDR3 length: 12 residues. The CDR3 DNA sequence: TGTGCCAGCCGGGACCGTATCACTGAAGCTTTCTTT. It codes for CASRDRITEAFF.

The J gene is TRBJ2-2, the V gene TRBV19; TRBD1 agrees at 10 bases. Looked up from germline, CDR1 is LNHDA and CDR2 is SQIVND (reference sequence). CDR3 size: 17 residues. V shed 4 bases and J 2 bases; nucleotides not matched to a gene: 7. DNA for the CDR3: TGTGCCAGTAGTAGGAGACAGGGGGCGCGAAACACCGGGGAGCTGTTTTTT. This translates into CASSRRQGARNTGELFF.

J is TRBJ1-2 and V is TRBV4-2; tentatively, D is TRBD1 (5 bases). This CDR3 spans 13 amino acids. V shed 4 bases and J shed 4 bases, with 10 bases lying between them. The germline gives CDR1 LGHNA, CDR2 YNFKEQ. CDR3 coding DNA: TGTGCCAGCAGCCCCGACAGTAGCTATGGCTACACCTTC. The encoded protein is CASSPDSSYGYTF.

This chain connects TRBV19 to TRBJ2-5; maybe TRBD2 (5 bases). Germline loops: CDR1 LNHDA, CDR2 SQIVND (reference sequence). The CDR3 totals 13 residues. V dropped 7 bases and J dropped 5 bases, with 14 bases sitting between them. CDR3 bases: TGTGCCAGTACTACCTTGAGCGGTGAGACCCAGTACTTC. Its translation is CASTTLSGETQYF.

CDR3 DNA sequence: TGTGCCAGCAGTTTAATGGGGTCAAGGGGAAACACCATATATTTT. As protein: CASSLMGSRGNTIYF. The rearrangement links TRBV27 to TRBJ1-3; D ambiguous. Germline CDR1 reads MNHEY; CDR2 reads SMNVEV (reference sequence). V gave up 2 bases and J gave up 4 bases, with 12 bases separating them. This CDR3 is built from 15 residues.

V usage is TRBV6-1 and J usage is TRBJ1-2, with D perhaps TRBD1 (6 bases). The CDR3 has 15 amino acids. Trimming pared 7 bases from V and 0 bases from J, leaving 15 bases between. Germline V gene data show CDR1 as MNHNS and CDR2 as SASEGT. CDR3 bases: TGTGCCAGCATCAGGGGACCGACAGCTAACTATGGCTACACCTTC. Protein: CASIRGPTANYGYTF.

The table lists this clone with a few counts. This rearrangement joins TRBV7-9 to TRBJ2-7, with D perhaps matching TRBD1 (6 bases). CDR1 SEHNR and CDR2 FQNEAQ come from the germline V gene (reference sequence). The V end lost 5 bases, the J end lost 2 bases, and 13 bases lay between the germline ends. The CDR3 spans 14 residues. The CDR3, as DNA: TGTGCCAGCAGCCGACGAGGGGGTACCTACGAGCAGTACTTC. Its translation: CASSRRGGTYEQYF.

This clone appeared once. The chain joins TRBV18 to TRBJ2-7; D perhaps matches TRBD1 (6 bases). Trimming left V 5 bases short and J 6 bases short, with 11 bases between. Germline CDR1 and CDR2: KGHSH and LQKENI. This CDR3 is built from 12 residues. Here the CDR3 DNA reads TGTGCCAGCTCAGGACAGACTGCCGAGCAGTACTTC. This codes for CASSGQTAEQYF.

The rearrangement links TRBV5-1 to TRBJ2-7, with a tentative D call TRBD1 (5 bases). The CDR3 runs to 13 residues. From germline, CDR1 is SGHRS and CDR2 YFSETQ. V was trimmed by 0 bases and J by 2 bases, leaving 6 bases between them. The CDR3: CASSLAQAYEQYF. The CDR3 nucleotides are TGCGCCAGCAGCTTGGCACAGGCCTACGAGCAGTACTTC.

The chain is built from TRBV18 and TRBJ1-3; 7 bases align to TRBD1. V lost 3 bases, J lost 3 bases, and 5 bases stayed unmatched. This CDR3 is 15 amino acids long. Germline CDR1 reads KGHSH; CDR2 reads LQKENI. CDR3 sequence: CASSPKGADGNTIYF. CDR3 sequence (DNA): TGTGCCAGCTCACCGAAGGGGGCGGATGGAAACACCATATATTTT.

The CDR3 region has the DNA TGCGCCAGCAGTGACCAACCGGGCCAAATATCATACAATGAGCAGTTCTTC. Translation: CASSDQPGQISYNEQFF. The chain is built from TRBV5-1 and TRBJ2-1; D gene uncertain. Trimming left V 5 bases short and J 4 bases short, with 22 bases between. The germline V gene encodes CDR1 SGHRS and CDR2 YFSETQ. The CDR3 extends over 17 amino acids.

The chain combines TRBV2 with TRBJ2-2; the D is unclear. This CDR3 is built from 17 residues. Trimming stripped 2 bases from V and 3 bases from J, with 16 bases between. Germline CDR1 is SNHLY and CDR2 is FYNNEI. The CDR3: CASSESPPGRDTGELFF. CDR3 bases: TGTGCCAGCAGTGAATCCCCGCCAGGCCGGGACACCGGGGAGCTGTTTTTT.

The chain joins TRBV21-1 to TRBJ1-2; the D call of TRBD1 is as the table states it, not checked on the DNA. TRBV21-1 is a pseudogene segment. This CDR3 region has 20 residues. The DNA of the CDR3 is TGTGCCAGCAGCAGGCCCTCGGGACAGGTACAGCATAGGGCATATGATGGCTACACCTTC. The encoded protein is CASSRPSGQVQHRAYDGYTF.

This clone was seen more than once but under ten times. The chain combines TRBV30 with TRBJ1-5; TRBD1 is a possible D gene (5 bases). The ends were cut back, 1 base at V and 10 bases at J, with 14 bases in the middle. The CDR3 has 13 residues. Germline CDR1 reads GTSNPN; CDR2 reads SVGIG (reference sequence). CDR3 protein: CAWSEGPKGPQHF. The CDR3 nucleotides are TGTGCCTGGAGTGAGGGACCTAAGGGTCCCCAGCATTTT. The variable domain in full, completed from reference TRBV30 and TRBJ1-5, reads SQTIHQWPATLVQPVGSPLSLECTVEGTSNPNLYWYRQAAGRGLQLLFYSVGIGQISSEVPQNLSASRPQDRQFILSSKKLLLSDSGFYLCAWSEGPKGPQHFGDGTRLSIL.

This chain joins TRBV19 and TRBJ2-2; the D is unclear. The CDR3 has 13 residues. Per germline, CDR1 LNHDA and CDR2 SQIVND (reference sequence). Trimming removed 3 bases from V and 4 bases from J, with 6 bases in between. CDR3 sequence reads: CASSIRPTGELFF. As DNA, the CDR3 is TGTGCCAGTAGTATCCGCCCCACCGGGGAGCTGTTTTTT.

This clone was observed once. This chain uses TRBV10-3 with TRBJ1-1, with 9 bases aligning to TRBD1. Germline values: CDR1 ENHRY, CDR2 SYGVKD. The length of the CDR3 is 16 residues. V lost 10 bases and J lost 0; bases outside the gene matches: 12. CDR3: CATLAGQGNMNTEAFF. CDR3 DNA sequence: TGTGCCACCTTAGCCGGACAGGGGAACATGAACACTGAAGCTTTCTTT.

V gene TRBV5-5 combines with J gene TRBJ1-1; D is perhaps TRBD1 (6 bases). Germline CDR1 SGHKS, CDR2 YYEKEE (reference sequence). V was shortened by 2 bases and J by 3 bases, with 8 bases between the two germline ends. This CDR3 is built from 13 residues. The chain's CDR3 is CASSFTGYTEAFF. CDR3 bases: TGTGCCAGCAGCTTTACAGGGTACACTGAAGCTTTCTTT.

The J gene is TRBJ1-6, the V gene TRBV7-9; the D gene is possibly TRBD1 (5 bases). The CDR3 loop spans 16 amino acids. The germline gives CDR1 SEHNR, CDR2 FQNEAQ (reference sequence). V was clipped by 1 base and J by 7 bases, with 14 bases between them. CDR3 DNA: TGTGCCAGCAGCTTAGTGGCTCAGGGTTGGAATTCACCCCTCCACTTT. Amino acids: CASSLVAQGWNSPLHF.

The chain combines TRBV7-2 with TRBJ1-4; 7 nucleotides line up with TRBD1. V was clipped by 3 bases and J by 0 bases; unmatched bases: 1. CDR3 size: 15 residues. Germline assignment: CDR1 SGHTA and CDR2 FQGNSA. CDR3 region: CASSFTGATNEKLFF. CDR3 bases: TGTGCCAGCAGCTTTACAGGGGCAACTAATGAAAAACTGTTTTTT.